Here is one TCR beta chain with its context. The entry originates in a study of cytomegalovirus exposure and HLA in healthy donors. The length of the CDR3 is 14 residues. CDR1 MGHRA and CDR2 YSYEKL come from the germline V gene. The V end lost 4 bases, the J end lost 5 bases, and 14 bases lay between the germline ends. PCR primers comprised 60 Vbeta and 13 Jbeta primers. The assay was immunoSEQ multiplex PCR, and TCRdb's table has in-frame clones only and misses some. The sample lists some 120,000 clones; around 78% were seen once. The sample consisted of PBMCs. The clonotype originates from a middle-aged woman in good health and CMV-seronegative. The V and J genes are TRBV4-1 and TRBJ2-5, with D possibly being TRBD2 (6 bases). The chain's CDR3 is CASSRLGGVETQYF. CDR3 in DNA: TGCGCCAGCAGCCGACTGGGGGGAGTTGAGACCCAGTACTTC.